These 13 T cell receptor beta chains were sequenced from one sample in a study of radiotherapy plus CTLA-4 blockade in lung cancer. Assay: immunoSEQ multiplex PCR; the TCRdb copy retains only in-frame clones and omits some. The data contain 43,000 or so clones, 63% of them singletons. The specimen was peripheral blood, collected from a patient treated with radiotherapy plus ipilimumab. These TCRs come from a human donor with non-small cell lung cancer who had a partial response to radiotherapy plus ipilimumab.

V is TRBV10-3 and J is TRBJ1-2; maybe TRBD1 (6 bases). Germline values: CDR1 ENHRY, CDR2 SYGVKD. The CDR3 extends over 13 amino acids. The V end lost 3 bases, the J end lost 3 bases, and 8 bases lay between the germline ends. In DNA, the CDR3 is TGTGCCATCAGTGAAGGGGGGGACTATGGCTACACCTTC. Amino acid sequence: CAISEGGDYGYTF.

This clone was seen more than once but under ten times. The CDR3 region is CAISGRQGYYGYTF. CDR3 bases: TGTGCCATCAGTGGGAGACAGGGTTACTATGGCTACACCTTC. The rearrangement links TRBV10-3 to TRBJ1-2; 7 bases are shared with TRBD1. Trimming took 4 bases from V and 3 from J; bases not matched to a gene: 5. The CDR3 has 14 residues. Germline V gives CDR1 ENHRY, CDR2 SYGVKD.

In its sample, this clone was seen a few times. J is TRBJ1-2 and V is TRBV6-1; D is unclear. With 5 bases removed from V and 0 bases from J, the gap between germline ends came to 7 bases. CDR1 and CDR2 from the germline V gene are MNHNS and SASEGT. This CDR3 has 13 residues. The CDR3 DNA sequence: TGTGCCAGCAGTTTGTATGCTAACTATGGCTACACCTTC. Residues: CASSLYANYGYTF.

This chain uses TRBV10-3 with TRBJ2-5, with D perhaps matching TRBD2 (5 bases). V was cut by 10 bases and J by 3 bases, with 15 bases left in between. CDR3 length equals 13 residues. Germline CDR1 reads ENHRY; CDR2 reads SYGVKD. The CDR3: CATEEGMEETQYF. As DNA, the CDR3 is TGTGCCACGGAAGAGGGAATGGAAGAGACCCAGTACTTC.

The rearrangement joins TRBV7-9 to TRBJ1-2; 8 bases line up with TRBD1. J gave up 7 bases and V 5 bases, and 9 bases lay outside the gene matches. Germline lookup yields CDR1 SEHNR and CDR2 FQNEAQ (reference sequence). CDR3 length: 14 amino acids. The CDR3 bases are TGTGCCAGCAGCCCCCAGGACAGGGCAGGTGGCTACACCTTC. Protein product: CASSPQDRAGGYTF.

The V call is TRBV6-6, the J call TRBJ1-2; 7 bases are a match to TRBD1. CDR3 length: 15 amino acids. CDR1 MNHNY and CDR2 SVGAGI come from the germline V gene (reference sequence). The V segment lost 6 bases and the J segment 0 bases; nucleotides outside the gene matches: 7. The chain's CDR3 is CASSLLGTANYGYTF. The CDR3 region has the DNA TGTGCCAGCAGCCTCTTGGGGACAGCTAACTATGGCTACACCTTC.

Only a few counts were recorded for this clone. This rearrangement joins TRBV4-2 to TRBJ1-1; 7 positions match TRBD1. The germline gives CDR1 LGHNA, CDR2 YNFKEQ. V was pared by 5 bases and J by 4 bases, with 4 bases of the junction left unmatched. This CDR3 has 13 residues. CDR3 sequence (DNA): TGTGCCAGCAGCGACAGGGTCGGCACTGAAGCTTTCTTT. This encodes CASSDRVGTEAFF.

This chain connects TRBV7-9 to TRBJ1-1; unclear D gene. Trimming took 1 base from V and 8 from J, leaving 11 bases between them. Per germline, CDR1 SEHNR and CDR2 FQNEAQ (reference sequence). The CDR3 runs 13 residues. For the CDR3, the DNA is TGTGCCAGCAGCTTAGATCTACCGGGGGAAGCTTTCTTT. Its protein product is CASSLDLPGEAFF. Complete variable domain (other parts from reference TRBV7-9 and TRBJ1-1): DTGVSQNPRHKITKRGQNVTFRCDPISEHNRLYWYRQTLGQGPEFLTYFQNEAQLEKSRLLSDRFSAERPKGSFSTLEIQRTEQGDSAMYLCASSLDLPGEAFFGQGTRLTVV.

V usage is TRBV7-2 and J usage is TRBJ2-5; 7 positions match TRBD2. The length of the CDR3 is 14 residues. Losses at the gene ends were 5 bases for V and 9 bases for J; bases not matched to a gene: 12. Germline assignment: CDR1 SGHTA and CDR2 FQGNSA. The DNA for the CDR3 is TGTGCCAGCAGCCCCCGGGGGGACGAAGGGGCCCAGTACTTC. Translation: CASSPRGDEGAQYF. The variable domain in full, with the rest retrieved from reference TRBV7-2 and TRBJ2-5, is GAGVSQSPSNKVTEKGKDVELRCDPISGHTALYWYRQSLGQGLEFLIYFQGNSAPDKSGLPSDRFSAERTGGSVSTLTIQRTQQEDSAVYLCASSPRGDEGAQYFGPGTRLLVL.

V is TRBV5-6 and J is TRBJ1-1, with D uncertain. Germline V gene sequence: CDR1 SGHDT, CDR2 YYEEEE. V lost 0 bases and J lost 4, with 10 bases in between. CDR3 length: 14 amino acids. In DNA, the CDR3 is TGTGCCAGCAGCTTGGAGCCCGGGAGCACTGAAGCTTTCTTT. Translated: CASSLEPGSTEAFF.

The CDR3 nucleotides are TGTGCCAGCAGCCCGTGGACAGGCAACTATGGCTACACCTTC. It codes for CASSPWTGNYGYTF. This chain uses TRBV9 with TRBJ1-2; 7 bases agree with TRBD1. The CDR3 consists of 14 residues. J lost 2 bases, V lost 4 bases, and 5 bases had no gene match. CDR1 and CDR2 (germline): SGDLS, YYNGEE.

V is TRBV7-2 and J is TRBJ1-2; tentatively, D is TRBD1 (6 bases). Trimming cost V 0 bases and J 6 bases, with 14 bases left between them. The CDR3 contains 15 residues. Germline V gene data show CDR1 as SGHTA and CDR2 as FQGNSA. The CDR3 loop is CASSLALSGEHGYTF. CDR3 nucleotide sequence: TGTGCCAGCAGCTTAGCGCTATCAGGGGAACATGGCTACACCTTC.

The rearrangement joins TRBV5-1 to TRBJ2-1, with 8 nucleotides matching TRBD1. Germline V gene sequence: CDR1 SGHRS, CDR2 YFSETQ. Trimming at V came to 4 bases and at J to 4 bases, leaving 4 bases not matched to a gene. CDR3 length: 14 residues. CDR3 sequence (DNA): TGCGCCAGCAGCCCGGGACAGGTTTACAATGAGCAGTTCTTC. It encodes CASSPGQVYNEQFF.